Below are 9 T cell receptor beta chains sequenced from a single sample in a study. The assay was immunoSEQ multiplex PCR, and TCRdb's table has in-frame clones only and misses some. The sample contains approximately 70,000 clones, around 93% of which appear only once. The sequencing sample was made of PBMCs. These receptors were taken from a man aged 40-50 years with rheumatoid arthritis.

This chain joins TRBV27 and TRBJ2-1, with 13 bases identical to TRBD2. The CDR3 is made up of 17 amino acids. With 5 bases clipped from V and 3 bases from J, the junction kept 7 bases outside the gene matches. CDR1 and CDR2 from the germline V gene are MNHEY and SMNVEV (reference sequence). The CDR3 region is CASSPRTSGSIYNEQFF. The DNA of the CDR3 is TGTGCCAGCAGTCCACGGACTAGCGGGAGCATCTACAATGAGCAGTTCTTC.

The chain has TRBV2 and TRBJ2-7, with TRBD1 as a possible D gene (6 bases). V lost 8 bases and J lost 8, with 13 bases in between. The CDR3 spans 11 residues. Germline CDR1 is SNHLY and CDR2 is FYNNEI. CDR3 in DNA: TGTGCCAGCCGGACAGCGAAGCAGCAGTACTTC. Residues: CASRTAKQQYF.

The J gene is TRBJ2-2, the V gene TRBV5-1; 7 nucleotides match TRBD1. The CDR3 loop spans 14 amino acids. V was clipped by 4 bases and J by 6 bases; unmatched bases: 6. Germline CDR1 reads SGHRS; CDR2 reads YFSETQ. The CDR3 DNA reads TGCGCCAGCAGCGGGGATACAGGGGCCGGGGAGCTGTTTTTT. Amino acids: CASSGDTGAGELFF.

The chain links TRBV12-3 or TRBV12-4 to TRBJ1-2, with a possible D match to TRBD1 (6 bases). Trimming stripped 3 bases from V and 5 bases from J, with 10 bases between. The CDR3 is 13 amino acids. The CDR3 region has the DNA TGTGCCAGCAGTTTCAACAGGGATTATGGCTACACCTTC. This codes for CASSFNRDYGYTF.

J is TRBJ2-1 and V is TRBV19; D possibly corresponds to TRBD2 (5 bases). The V gene's germline CDR1 is LNHDA and CDR2 SQIVND (reference sequence). The length of the CDR3 is 13 residues. V dropped 3 bases and J dropped 8 bases, with 11 bases sitting between them. The CDR3, as DNA: TGTGCCAGTAGTATTATAAGCGGCTATGAGCAGTTCTTC. This gives the protein CASSIISGYEQFF.

The CDR3 DNA sequence: TGTGCCAGCAGCTTTTACAGGGACAGGGAAGAGACCCAGTACTTC. Translation: CASSFYRDREETQYF. V gene TRBV7-2 combines with J gene TRBJ2-5, with 9 bases identical to TRBD1. Germline V gives CDR1 SGHTA, CDR2 FQGNSA. This CDR3 has 15 amino acids. V gave up 3 bases and J gave up 3 bases; unmatched junction bases: 5.

Comments on this clone: The same CDR3 can be traced to other DNA sequences in this sample. This chain joins TRBV10-3 and TRBJ1-1; tentatively, D is TRBD1 (6 bases). Germline CDR1 is ENHRY and CDR2 is SYGVKD. The CDR3 totals 14 residues. Trimming removed 3 bases at V and 1 base at J, with 9 bases between. The CDR3 loop reads CAISEGQPNTEAFF. The CDR3 bases are TGTGCCATCAGTGAAGGACAGCCGAACACTGAAGCTTTCTTT.

This chain uses TRBV7-9 with TRBJ1-1; maybe TRBD1 (5 bases). The CDR3 totals 13 residues. V gave up 7 bases and J gave up 1 base, with 10 bases separating them. The germline CDR1 and CDR2 sequences are SEHNR and FQNEAQ (reference sequence). CDR3 sequence reads: CASKSRANTEAFF. CDR3 bases: TGTGCCAGCAAATCCAGGGCGAACACTGAAGCTTTCTTT.

The gene calls are TRBV5-4 and TRBJ2-1; 15 bases are shared with TRBD2. The junction had 11 bases not matched to a gene; V was cut back by 7 bases and J by 3 bases. This CDR3 has 18 amino acids. CDR1 is SGHNT, CDR2 YYREEE, per germline (reference sequence). In DNA form, the CDR3 reads TGTGCCAGCGCGGCCGGGACTAGCGGGGGGTCTCGCTACAATGAGCAGTTCTTC. The encoded protein is CASAAGTSGGSRYNEQFF.